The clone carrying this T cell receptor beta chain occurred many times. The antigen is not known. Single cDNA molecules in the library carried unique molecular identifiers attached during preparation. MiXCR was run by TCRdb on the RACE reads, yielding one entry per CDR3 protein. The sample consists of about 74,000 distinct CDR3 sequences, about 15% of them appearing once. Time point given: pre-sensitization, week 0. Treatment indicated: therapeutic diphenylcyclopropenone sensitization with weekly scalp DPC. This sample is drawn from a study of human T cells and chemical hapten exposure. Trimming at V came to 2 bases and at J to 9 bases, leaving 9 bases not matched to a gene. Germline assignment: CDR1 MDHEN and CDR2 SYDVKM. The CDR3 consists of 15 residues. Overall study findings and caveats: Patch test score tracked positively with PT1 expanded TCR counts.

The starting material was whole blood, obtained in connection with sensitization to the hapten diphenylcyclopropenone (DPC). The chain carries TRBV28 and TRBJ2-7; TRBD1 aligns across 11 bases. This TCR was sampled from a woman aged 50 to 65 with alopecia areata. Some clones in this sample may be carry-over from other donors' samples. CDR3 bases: TGTGCCAGCAGTTTACCATACCTGGACAGGGGGCTGCAGTACTTC. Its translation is CASSLPYLDRGLQYF.